The source of this TCR beta chain is a study of T cell responses to AZD1222 COVID-19 vaccine (dated by TCRdb to the early 2020s). At the level of the whole study: AZD1222 recipients given second doses at about 4 weeks or at about 12 weeks were pooled, since spike-specific TCR depth and breadth were not found to differ between the two schedules. TCR sequencing was performed for some 250 trial participants, of whom 200 to 220 were given two doses of AZD1222 and approximately 25 were given two doses of MenACWY control vaccine. Trial participants were enrolled by age into subgroups of 18-55, 56-69 and 70-plus years, and approximately 150, 30 and 60 TCR-sequenced participants, respectively, were included in these subgroups. Study-level results and caveats: Participants were mostly white British and included more females than males, and it was suggested by the authors that clonal diversity may have been underestimated. Because no samples from the day 14 peak response were available, repertoires could be characterized only after the peak T cell response. The vaccine-associated CD4 TCRs covered the entire spike protein, and the dominant responses fell in regions 160-218 and 743-854. Conclusions about previously exposed vaccinees are limited because only six or seven AZD1222 recipients were SARS-CoV-2 seropositive at baseline. The 56-69-year group was small, and its depth increase did not reach significance, likely because of low power. Epitopes outside the regions mutated in the B.1.351 and B.1.1.7 variants were reportedly recognized by nearly half of the unique spike-specific TCRs. Spike-specific TCR breadth and depth rose significantly after two AZD1222 doses compared with day 0 and with MenACWY recipients.

Reading the label with the study, this specimen's time point is: baseline before first vaccination. Vaccinee samples came from UK trials COV001 and COV002, including a single-blind randomized controlled phase 2/3 trial of AZD1222 (ChAdOx1 nCoV-19) in healthy adults. For TCRbeta chain sequencing, PBMC samples from trial participants were taken at day 0 and at day 28 after the second dose. This clone was observed a single time. Its antigen is currently not known. No base qualities exist here, and no much larger clone lies one base off it. The CDR3 regions of human TCRbeta chains were analyzed by immunosequencing. Under the source paper's analysis protocol: TCRs in the repertoires were compared against a reference library of SARS-CoV-2-specific TCRs that had been generated with the MIRA antigen-specificity platform. Breadth was defined as the fraction of unique TCRs that were SARS-CoV-2-associated. Depth was defined as the fraction of total T cells that were SARS-CoV-2-associated. Using the MIRA data, every spike-specific TCR was mapped to the spike region that the TCR reacted to and assigned to either a CD4 or a CD8 class. Log10-transformed breadth and depth values were compared by one-way ANOVA with Sidak's multiple comparisons tests. TCRdb mirrors the immuneACCESS table, restricted to in-frame sequences. Some clones are absent from its copies; in checked studies, under half trace to an unresolved V gene, and the reason for the others is unknown. The V and J calls and clone size come from that table; D and trimming were worked out from the DNA. The sample table lists more than 120,000 clones, more than 85% of them with a count of one. The ten biggest clones cover roughly 5% of the sample.

The CDR3 numbers 15 residues from cysteine through phenylalanine. Only CDR3 DNA remains: 45 bases, in frame from the first base. As encoded in the germline V gene, CDR1 is MGHDK while CDR2 is SYGVNS. Between the V and J ends, shortened by 5 bases and 7 bases respectively, the junction contains 15 bases. The sequencing here drew on peripheral blood, taken on day 0 of AZD1222 vaccination. This receptor chain uses TRBV25-1 and TRBJ1-6; 5 matching bases give a weak D call of TRBD1. The sequence derives from an adult in good health. Read as DNA, the sequence is TGTGCCAGCAGTTACTCCGGGACGTCAAATTCACCCCTCCACTTT. This yields the protein CASSYSGTSNSPLHF.